The clone carrying this TCR beta chain was seen a handful of times. This record belongs to a study of CD8+CD57+ T cells in acquired aplastic anemia. Template material for TCR beta VDJ and CDR3 profiling consisted of genomic DNA. TCRdb re-called the reads with MiXCR, one entry per CDR3 protein. This sample has 300,000 or so distinct CDR3 sequences, with 45% to 65% found just once. By flow cytometry, patients selected for sequencing had shown an expansion of CD8+CD57+ cells. CDR1 SNHLY and CDR2 FYNNEI come from the germline V gene. The CDR3 consists of 13 residues. V was clipped by 8 bases and J by 5 bases; unmatched bases: 8.

Sequencing was performed on sorted CD4+, CD8+, or CD8+CD57+ T cells (not recorded which) from PBMCs. This clonotype was sampled from a human donor with aplastic anemia. The V and J genes are TRBV2 and TRBJ2-5; 7 nucleotides match TRBD1. This chain's CDR3 is CASGPGTAETQYF. The CDR3 nucleotides read TGTGCCAGCGGTCCCGGGACAGCGGAGACCCAGTACTTC. The complete variable domain, with remaining parts taken from reference TRBV2 and TRBJ2-5, reads EPEVTQTPSHQVTQMGQEVILRCVPISNHLYFYWYRQILGQKVEFLVSFYNNEISEKSEIFDDQFSVERPDGSNFTLKIRSTKLEDSAMYFCASGPGTAETQYFGPGTRLLVL.